This T cell receptor beta chain is from a study of cytomegalovirus exposure and HLA in healthy donors. The PCR had 60 Vbeta and 13 Jbeta primers. Using immunoSEQ multiplex PCR, the repertoire was profiled, and TCRdb retains in-frame clones only, with some absent. The data show roughly 190,000 clones, 74% seen once. Notes on the study in general: Most TCR beta V segments were productive about 90% or about 30% of the time in an earlier analysis. Researchers had no immune exposure information except CMV serostatus available.

With respect to this clone: The antigen is undetermined.

The sequence came from a woman aged 25 to 45 in good health and CMV-seropositive. The sample consisted of PBMCs.

The CDR3 sequence is CASSLVAGNSYNEQFF. The CDR3 region has the DNA TGCGCCAGCAGCTTGGTGGCGGGAAACTCCTACAATGAGCAGTTCTTC. The rearrangement links TRBV5-1 to TRBJ2-1; a weak D match, TRBD2 (6 bases). The CDR3 is 16 amino acids. With 0 bases removed from V and 0 bases from J, the gap between germline ends came to 10 bases. Germline CDR1 reads SGHRS; CDR2 reads YFSETQ.